This paragraph reports one T cell receptor beta chain. The antigen is not known. This sample is drawn from a study of tumor and adjacent non-tumor tissue in lung cancer. Study results and limitations: Top 100 clones took a larger repertoire share in normal lung.

Looked up from germline, CDR1 is SGHRS and CDR2 is YFSETQ. Trimming pared 1 base from V and 4 bases from J, leaving 21 bases between. The CDR3 covers 18 residues. The template was RNA from unsorted bulk tissue. Distant lung tissue was collected more than 3 cm away from the tumor edge. A modified ARM-PCR protocol with three rounds of nested PCR amplified TCRbeta. Using its own MiXCR run on the multiplex PCR reads, TCRdb lists one record per CDR3 protein. The data contain 35,000 to 55,000 distinct CDR3 sequences, less than 70% of them singletons. This receptor was taken from a middle-aged woman with non-small cell lung cancer. The J gene is TRBJ2-1, the V gene TRBV5-1, with a weak D call TRBD1 (5 bases). The sequenced material came from distant non-tumor lung tissue. The CDR3 DNA reads TGCGCCAGCAGCTTGACGCCTCCAGGGCAAACCTCGTACAATGAGCAGTTCTTC. Its translation is CASSLTPPGQTSYNEQFF.